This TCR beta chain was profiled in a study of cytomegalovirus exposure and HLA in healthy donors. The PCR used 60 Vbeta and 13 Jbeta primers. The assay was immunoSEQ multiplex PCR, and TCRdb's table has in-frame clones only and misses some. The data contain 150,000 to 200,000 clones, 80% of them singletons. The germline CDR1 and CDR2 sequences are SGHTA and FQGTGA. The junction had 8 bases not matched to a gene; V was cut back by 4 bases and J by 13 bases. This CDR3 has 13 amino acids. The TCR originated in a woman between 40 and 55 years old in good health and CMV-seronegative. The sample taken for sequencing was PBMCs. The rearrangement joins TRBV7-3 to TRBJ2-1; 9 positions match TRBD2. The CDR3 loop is CASSSDPSGKQFF. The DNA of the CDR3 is TGTGCCAGCAGCTCCGACCCTAGCGGGAAACAGTTCTTC.